A single sample is the source of the 22 T cell receptor beta chains below, sequenced in a study of graft-versus-host responses after intestinal transplantation. TCRdb's copy holds only in-frame clones and misses some; the assay was immunoSEQ multiplex PCR. Counted here are about 26,000 clones, about 80% occurring once; the ten biggest clones make up 0.65% to 0.9%. Their target antigens are unknown. The sample here was unstimulated CD4+ T cells sorted from spleen or lymph node cells, taken before intestinal transplant. These receptors came from a human donor who received an intestinal transplant.

This clone was seen a handful of times. The chain links TRBV5-8 to TRBJ2-7; tentatively, D is TRBD1 or TRBD2 (6 bases each). V was trimmed by 8 bases and J by 2 bases, leaving 14 bases between them. The germline V gene encodes CDR1 SGHTS and CDR2 YDEGEE. This CDR3 contains 13 residues. This CDR3 is CAREGVGPYEQYF. The CDR3 DNA sequence: TGTGCCAGGGAGGGGGTAGGGCCCTACGAGCAGTACTTC.

This chain connects TRBV19 to TRBJ1-1; D not certain. The CDR3 has 14 amino acids. The V gene's germline CDR1 is LNHDA and CDR2 SQIVND (reference sequence). Trimming shortened V by 3 bases and J by 0 bases, and 8 bases separated the two germline ends. The CDR3 coding sequence is TGTGCCAGTAGTATGGGTCAGATGAACACTGAAGCTTTCTTT. Protein sequence: CASSMGQMNTEAFF.

This chain joins TRBV18 and TRBJ2-1, with TRBD1 identical over 12 bases. The CDR3 covers 18 residues. V dropped 2 bases and J dropped 1; count of bases not matched to a gene: 6. CDR1 and CDR2 (germline): KGHSH, LQKENI. CDR3 residues: CASSPGTGGGESYNEQFF. In nucleotides, the CDR3 is TGTGCCAGCTCACCAGGGACAGGGGGCGGAGAGTCCTACAATGAGCAGTTCTTC.

The V and J genes are TRBV28 and TRBJ2-3, with D possibly being TRBD1 (5 bases). The germline V gene has CDR1 MDHEN and CDR2 SYDVKM. Deletions cut 6 bases from V and 1 base from J, with 14 bases between. This CDR3 spans 15 amino acids. For the CDR3, the DNA is TGTGCCAGCAGCCCAGCCCCGACAGGCACAGATACGCAGTATTTT. It translates to CASSPAPTGTDTQYF.

The chain couples TRBV29-1 to TRBJ2-7; unclear D gene. The CDR3 is made up of 14 amino acids. In germline, CDR1 is SQVTM, CDR2 ANQGSEA. The germline V and J ends were trimmed by 7 bases and 0 bases, with 16 bases remaining between them. The CDR3 spells CSAQSSVSSYEQYF. For the CDR3, the DNA is TGCAGCGCTCAATCCAGTGTATCCTCCTACGAGCAGTACTTC.

With respect to this clone: A junction boundary mismatches the germline segment, possibly from a read error. The V gene is TRBV7-7, the J gene TRBJ2-2, with D possibly TRBD1 on 6 matching bases. The CDR3 covers 15 residues. Germline V CDR1 and CDR2: SSHAT, FNYEAQ (reference sequence). The CDR3 region is CASSPRGQNTGELFF. The CDR3 region has the DNA TGTGCTAGCAGCCCTCGGGGACAGAACACCGGGGAGCTGTTTTTT.

The V call is TRBV15, the J call TRBJ2-1, with D perhaps given as TRBD1 or TRBD2 (5 bases each). The CDR3 runs 14 residues. The V and J ends lost 2 bases and 10 bases respectively, with 15 bases between them. Germline assignment: CDR1 LNHNV and CDR2 YYDKDF (reference sequence). The CDR3 nucleotides read TGTGCCACCAGCAGAAGAAGGGACCGCGGGGAGCAGTTCTTC. Protein: CATSRRRDRGEQFF.

The CDR3 nucleotides read TGTGCCAGCAGTGGGGACGGAGAAAAACTGTTTTTT. This encodes CASSGDGEKLFF. The chain joins TRBV2 to TRBJ1-4, with TRBD1 as a possible D gene (5 bases). Germline assignment: CDR1 SNHLY and CDR2 FYNNEI. Trimming took off 4 bases at V and 8 bases at J, with 8 bases between the two ends. CDR3 length: 12 amino acids.

The chain couples TRBV5-4 to TRBJ2-5; D not resolved. The CDR3 is 11 residues long. V lost 0 bases, J lost 3 bases, and 0 bases lay in between. Looked up from germline, CDR1 is SGHNT and CDR2 is YYREEE (reference sequence). The CDR3 region has the DNA TGTGCCAGCAGCTTGGAAGAGACCCAGTACTTC. Protein product: CASSLEETQYF.

The chain carries TRBV5-1 and TRBJ2-3; 8 positions agree with TRBD2. Germline CDR1 is SGHRS and CDR2 is YFSETQ. The CDR3 extends over 16 amino acids. The V segment lost 1 base and the J segment 6 bases; nucleotides outside the gene matches: 10. In DNA, the CDR3 is TGCGCCAGCAGCTTGTCCGGGACTAGTCCTCAGGATACGCAGTATTTT. Its translation is CASSLSGTSPQDTQYF. Combining the CDR3 with reference TRBV5-1 and TRBJ2-3 gives the whole variable domain KAGVTQTPRYLIKTRGQQVTLSCSPISGHRSVSWYQQTPGQGLQFLFEYFSETQRNKGNFPGRFSGRQFSNSRSEMNVSTLELGDSALYLCASSLSGTSPQDTQYFGPGTRLTVL.

V is TRBV11-2 and J is TRBJ2-2, with D possibly being TRBD1 (6 bases). V lost 4 bases and J lost 4, with 7 bases in between. CDR1 is SGHAT and CDR2 is FQNNGV in the germline V gene. This CDR3 contains 13 residues. CDR3 sequence (DNA): TGTGCCAGCAGCTCCAGGGGCACCGGGGAGCTGTTTTTT. Its protein is CASSSRGTGELFF.

The V gene is TRBV5-4, the J gene TRBJ2-1; TRBD2 agrees at 12 bases. The V gene end was trimmed by 4 bases and the J gene end by 1 base; junction bases not matched to a gene: 9. The germline V gene encodes CDR1 SGHNT and CDR2 YYREEE (reference sequence). CDR3 size: 18 residues. CDR3 DNA sequence: TGTGCCAGCAGCCATAAAAAAGGGACTAGCGGGTCCTACAATGAGCAGTTCTTC. Translating it yields CASSHKKGTSGSYNEQFF.

This clone was counted only a few times. The chain recombines TRBV5-1 with TRBJ2-2; 14 bases match TRBD2. CDR3 size: 18 residues. V shed 4 bases, J shed 4 bases, and the junction held 9 bases outside the gene matches. Germline CDR1 is SGHRS and CDR2 is YFSETQ. CDR3 nucleotide sequence: TGCGCCAGCAGCGCAGGGACTAGCGGGAGCGGTAGCACCGGGGAGCTGTTTTTT. This sequence encodes CASSAGTSGSGSTGELFF.

The chain has TRBV5-1 and TRBJ1-2; 10 nucleotides align to TRBD1. Losses at the gene ends were 3 bases for V and 4 bases for J; bases not matched to a gene: 3. The CDR3 runs to 14 residues. The germline gives CDR1 SGHRS, CDR2 YFSETQ. For the CDR3, the DNA is TGCGCCAGCAGCTCGACAGGGGGCGGCTATGGCTACACCTTC. Translating gives CASSSTGGGYGYTF.

This clone was recorded once. The CDR3 region has the DNA TGTGCCAGCAGCTTCAGCACCTCGAACACCGGGGAGCTGTTTTTT. It translates to CASSFSTSNTGELFF. V gene TRBV7-9 combines with J gene TRBJ2-2; the D is unclear. The V gene lost 3 bases and the J gene lost 0 bases, with 8 bases spanning the gap. Germline CDR1 SEHNR, CDR2 FQNEAQ (reference sequence). This CDR3 has 15 residues.

The V and J genes are TRBV29-1 and TRBJ2-2; D call uncertain. The CDR3 has 12 amino acids. V dropped 6 bases and J dropped 4 bases, with 9 bases sitting between them. Per the germline V gene, CDR1 is SQVTM and CDR2 is ANQGSEA. The CDR3 here is CSVMAVTGELFF. DNA for the CDR3: TGCAGCGTAATGGCCGTCACCGGGGAGCTGTTTTTT.

The V gene is TRBV5-1, the J gene TRBJ1-5; D remains unclear. The germline V gene has CDR1 SGHRS and CDR2 YFSETQ. CDR3 size: 14 residues. The V gene lost 1 base and the J gene lost 1 base, with 6 bases spanning the gap. CDR3 nucleotides: TGCGCCAGCAGCTTGCTCCCCAGCAATCAGCCCCAGCATTTT. Protein product: CASSLLPSNQPQHF. Looking up the rest from reference TRBV5-1 and TRBJ1-5 gives the full variable domain: KAGVTQTPRYLIKTRGQQVTLSCSPISGHRSVSWYQQTPGQGLQFLFEYFSETQRNKGNFPGRFSGRQFSNSRSEMNVSTLELGDSALYLCASSLLPSNQPQHFGDGTRLSIL.

This chain connects TRBV11-2 to TRBJ2-3; 9 bases map to TRBD2. The CDR3 spans 16 residues. In germline, CDR1 is SGHAT, CDR2 FQNNGV. With V trimmed by 1 base and J by 4 bases, 6 bases remained unmatched. The CDR3 loop is CASSLVLAGVSDTQYF. The CDR3 DNA reads TGTGCCAGCAGCTTAGTTTTAGCGGGAGTGTCAGATACGCAGTATTTT.

The rearrangement uses TRBV7-2 and TRBJ2-7, with D hard to call. This CDR3 is 13 amino acids long. Germline V gives CDR1 SGHTA, CDR2 FQGNSA. Between the trimmed V and J ends, which lost 2 bases and 12 bases, there was a span of 17 bases. The CDR3 sequence: CASSLSLGSRGYF. The CDR3 DNA sequence: TGTGCCAGCAGCTTATCCCTAGGATCGAGAGGGTACTTC.

The genes are TRBV30 and TRBJ2-1; perhaps D is TRBD1 or TRBD2 (5 bases each). This CDR3 has 15 residues. The germline V and J ends were trimmed by 4 bases and 6 bases, with 19 bases remaining between them. Per germline, CDR1 GTSNPN and CDR2 SVGIG (reference sequence). The CDR3 DNA is TGTGCCTGGAACACCGGGACGAAGCAACTCAATGAGCAGTTCTTC. Translation gives CAWNTGTKQLNEQFF.

CDR3 sequence reads: CAWSPGLAGVGETQYF. In nucleotides, the CDR3 is TGTGCCTGGAGCCCGGGACTAGCGGGAGTCGGGGAGACCCAGTACTTC. The rearrangement links TRBV30 to TRBJ2-5, with 14 bases lining up with TRBD2. Germline CDR1 is GTSNPN and CDR2 is SVGIG (reference sequence). The CDR3 is made up of 16 amino acids. V shed 3 bases, J shed 5 bases, and the junction held 8 bases outside the gene matches.

This chain joins TRBV7-3 and TRBJ1-1, with D possibly being TRBD1 (6 bases). The CDR3 extends over 13 amino acids. V lost 1 base to trimming and J lost 3 bases, with 6 bases between them. Germline V gives CDR1 SGHTA, CDR2 FQGTGA. The CDR3 DNA is TGTGCCAGCAGCTTAAACAGGGACACTGAAGCTTTCTTT. Its translation is CASSLNRDTEAFF.